The entry that follows covers one TCR beta chain sequence. Its antigen is unknown. Compared with germline, V lacks 5 bases and J lacks 4 bases; bases without a gene match: 8. The germline V gene encodes CDR1 SNHLY and CDR2 FYNNEI. Inclusive of the bounding cysteine and phenylalanine, the CDR3 is 15 residues long. Kept here is only the CDR3 DNA, which spans 45 bases and is read in frame from base 1. Receptor amplification or capture employed the immunoSEQ multiplex PCR assay. The multiplex PCR relied on a mix of 60 forward primers for TCR Vbeta segments and 13 reverse primers for TCR Jbeta segments. Amplification of the CDR3 region of rearranged TCR beta genes was performed with a multiplex PCR assay on genomic DNA. Amplified TCR beta libraries were sequenced as 87-base-pair reads on the Illumina HiSeq System. In the source study's methods: In a later analysis, some 80 million unique TCR beta chains were counted across the roughly 700 repertoires, and around 11 million of these chains were shared by at least two donors. To remove PCR and sequencing errors, raw reads were error-corrected and collapsed into unique sequences using a nearest-neighbor algorithm that merged closely related sequences. Alignment of CDR3 sequences to IMGT reference sequences was used to assign V, D and J gene segments. Each retained sequence needed at least a six-nucleotide match to both a V gene segment and a J gene segment. Rearrangements were called productive when the CDR3 lacked stop codons and stayed in frame with V and J; all others were non-productive. Following IMGT convention, CDR3 was defined as the stretch from the second conserved V-encoded cysteine to the conserved J-encoded phenylalanine. In an earlier analysis of around 640 of the donors, sequences lacking an unambiguous match to a single V gene segment were excluded. In an earlier analysis of approximately 610 of the donors, V segments were called functional above 56.7% productive rearrangements and were called segregating when the between-donor standard deviation exceeded 5%. A statistical classification framework was built to diagnose cytomegalovirus status from the catalog of TCR beta chain sequences. A later analysis assigned V and J genes by comparing TCR nucleotide sequences with IMGT/GENE-DB human TR gene sequences. A later analysis assigned CDR3 sequences and most-parsimonious VDJ recombination scenarios with the TCRdist pipeline. In a later analysis, each TCR beta chain was defined by its CDR3 amino acid sequence together with its V-gene family, and reads without a unique V-gene family were excluded. In a later analysis, around 650 highly shared, low-generation-probability nucleotide sequences were removed to address suspected cross-contamination and a sequencing artifact. In a later analysis, a clonal expansion index was calculated for each public chain from normalized within-repertoire ranks of inferred template counts. Generation probabilities in a later analysis came from a VDJ recombination model fitted to out-of-frame rearrangements, and those results were checked against IGoR. In a later analysis, TCR-TCR, TCR-HLA and TCR-CMV co-occurrence was scored with hypergeometric tests, and a repertoire-size bias correction was applied to TCR pairs. False discovery rates were estimated in a later analysis by permuting HLA or CMV assignments 20 times. In a later analysis, co-occurring TCRs were grouped using DBSCAN, with TCRdist sequence similarity added in when clustering inside HLA-allele-positive subsets. Repertoires with fewer than 30,000 or more than 120,000 public chains, plus five repertoires with anomalous nucleotide sharing, were excluded from co-occurrence clustering. Not all clones reach the TCRdb copy of this immuneACCESS table, which keeps in-frame sequences only. Checked studies attribute under half of the gap to unresolved V genes and leave the rest unexplained. That table furnishes V, J and clone size, whereas the DNA furnished D and trimming. The sample table includes around 34,000 clones. Of the sample, approximately 2% falls within the top ten clones.

This entry is derived from a study of cytomegalovirus exposure and HLA in healthy donors (dated 2017 in TCRdb). With regard to the full study: An earlier analysis of roughly 630 of the donors reported 276 Gb of sequence data and roughly 110 million unique TCR beta sequences from about 179 million T cells. A later analysis re-analyzed previously published TCR beta repertoires from 600 to 850 donors and added high-resolution HLA genotyping to study TCR occurrence patterns. A separate validation cohort of approximately 120 different subjects was used in addition to the roughly 700-subject first cohort. In the later analysis, no new phenotypic data were used to find candidate immune exposures; instead, reliance was placed on TCR beta sequences and their occurrence across donors. Donor age, sex, ethnicity and CMV serostatus were compiled alongside the repertoire data. The study profiled the T cell repertoires of under 700 subjects by immunosequencing and related them to cytomegalovirus serostatus. To predict cytomegalovirus infection status, the study combined high-throughput TCR immunosequencing, statistical association of individual TCRs with disease status, and machine learning. Roughly 5 DR-DQ haplotypes were handled as single units for association and clustering because linkage in the cohort was strong. The aim of the study was to test whether cataloging public T cell receptors could identify signatures of past pathogen exposure. To decide whether each TCR beta V gene segment behaved as functional or pseudogenic, an earlier analysis of nearly 600 of the donors relied on high-throughput TCR beta sequencing. Every discovery cohort repertoire had been produced on one sequencing platform. The number of typed donors differed by locus: about 620-640 for A, B, C, DRB1 and DQB1; 522 for DQA1; 600 to 610 for DPA1; and around 490 for DPB1. Roughly 310 gigabases of sequencing data and 78 million or so unique TCR sequences were included in an early release covering about 700 HLA-typed donors. Class I and class II HLA loci were covered by the typing at four-digit resolution. In a later genetic analysis, genome-wide SNP genotypes for about 55% of the roughly 670 donors were used, and that subset was treated as a discovery cohort. Of the roughly 400 genotyped donors, approximately 83% fell in the genetic ancestry cluster associated with self-reported Caucasian donors. Among some 400 genotyped donors of the cohort, an average of 235,054 unique TCR beta nucleotide sequences were sequenced per donor, around 18% of them non-productive. What the authors observed across the whole study: An association between a missense DCLRE1C variant and V-gene and J-gene trimming of TCR beta chains was found in a later genetic analysis and replicated in an independent cohort. Because some donors lacked HLA typing at each locus, the association tests relied only on the typed subset. In an earlier analysis of around 600 of the donors, most TCR beta V segments were observed in productive rearrangements about 87% or about 30% of the time, broadly matching IMGT annotations. The 87-base-pair reads could not distinguish some IMGT-functional V segments, including TRBV6-2 and TRBV6-3, so those segments were excluded. Linkage disequilibrium might explain the correlated functional status among segregating V segments, but an unknown experimental factor could not be ruled out. Most TCR sequences were observed very rarely across donors, whereas some public TCRs were present in many individuals. In the study, around 160 TCR beta chains were listed as associated with cytomegalovirus. A further reported finding was that TCR beta sequences accurately predicted the HLA-A and HLA-B alleles for most subjects in the first cohort. A later analysis reported that several top co-occurrence clusters appeared linked to parvovirus B19, influenza, CMV and Epstein-Barr virus. In vitro tests confirmed that a few of the cytomegalovirus-associated TCR beta chains recognize cytomegalovirus antigens. A later genetic analysis reported fewer N-insertions in productive TCRs among donors in an Asian-associated ancestry cluster than the approximately 700-donor mean. When HLA alleles, especially DR and DQ, strongly co-occurred, TCR associations were difficult to assign to individual alleles. According to the authors, the approach could potentially be generalized to other disease states and immunological phenotypes. In a later analysis, around 17,000 TCR beta sequences were associated with specific HLA alleles at a false discovery rate of 0.05. Only TCR beta chains were sequenced in this cohort, and the absence of alpha or paired-chain data limited detectable features. Roughly uniform sequencing depth across donors was assumed in presence/absence analyses, although this assumption may not hold. The classifier was reported to diagnose cytomegalovirus status with high specificity and sensitivity in both the original and validation cohorts. Because counts were too low, some 17 rarely observed V segments, including chromosome 9 orphons, were left out of the earlier analysis of 500 to 650 of the donors. In a later analysis, HLA-associated TCR beta chains were found to be more clonally expanded and to have lower generation probabilities than equally common non-associated chains. CMV serostatus was the only immune exposure information available for the cohort. The sequencing pipeline was judged likely to have produced a cluster of highly shared sequence variants as a technical artifact. According to a later analysis, most CMV-associated TCR beta chains appeared to be HLA-restricted, and the HLA associations seemed to be driven largely by CMV exposure. A later analysis found that TCR association rates varied across HLA loci, with DRB1 alleles showing the most associated TCRs and HLA-C alleles the fewest.

The cohort consisted of 650 to 700 healthy bone marrow donors. All cohort members were sampled while nominally healthy, although unrecorded immune exposures were likely present. The donor tested CMV seropositive, placing the donor among the roughly 300 seropositive members of the cohort. A peripheral blood sample was collected from each donor, and TCR beta sequencing was performed on peripheral blood mononuclear cells. Genomic DNA was extracted from the blood cell samples with the Qiagen DNeasy Blood Extraction Kit. The rearrangement joined TRBV2 to TRBJ2-5; the central 9 bases match TRBD1. The TCR sequence derives from a woman between 40 and 50 years old in good health and CMV-seropositive. Sequenced sample: PBMCs. The bases read TGTGCCAGCAGTCCAATCCGGGACAGGGCAGAGACCCAGTACTTC. The translation is CASSPIRDRAETQYF. Joined to the reference TRBV2 and TRBJ2-5 proteins, this CDR3 gives the full variable domain: EPEVTQTPSHQVTQMGQEVILRCVPISNHLYFYWYRQILGQKVEFLVSFYNNEISEKSEIFDDQFSVERPDGSNFTLKIRSTKLEDSAMYFCASSPIRDRAETQYFGPGTRLLVL.